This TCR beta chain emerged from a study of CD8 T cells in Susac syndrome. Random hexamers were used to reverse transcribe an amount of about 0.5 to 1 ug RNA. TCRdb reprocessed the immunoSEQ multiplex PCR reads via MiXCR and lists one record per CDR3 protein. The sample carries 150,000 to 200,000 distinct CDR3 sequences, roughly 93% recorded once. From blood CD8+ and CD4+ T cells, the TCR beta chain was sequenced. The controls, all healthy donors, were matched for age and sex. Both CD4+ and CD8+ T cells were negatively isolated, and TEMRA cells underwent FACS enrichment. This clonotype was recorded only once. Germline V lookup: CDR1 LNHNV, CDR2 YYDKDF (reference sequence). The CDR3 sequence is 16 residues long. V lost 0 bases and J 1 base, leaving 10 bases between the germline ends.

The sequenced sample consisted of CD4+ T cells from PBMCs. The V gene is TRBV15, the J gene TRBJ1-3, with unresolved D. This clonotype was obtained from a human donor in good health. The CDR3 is CATSRDFGVSGNTIYF. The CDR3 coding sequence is TGTGCCACCAGCAGAGATTTTGGGGTATCTGGAAACACCATATATTTT.